This T cell receptor beta chain comes out of a study of T cells in Graves' hyperthyroidism and ophthalmopathy. Study-wide results and limits: Patients with ophthalmopathy were separated from those with stable hyperthyroidism by a 13 V-J model. Within blood appeared most thyroid clonotypes that had expanded above 0.001.

This clonotype was seen repeatedly, ten times or more. Its antigen is currently unknown. Absence of ophthalmopathy progression within 18 months defined stable Graves' hyperthyroidism. Diagnostic decisions used clinical symptoms, serum thyroxine and TRAb, thyroid ultrasound and orbital computed tomography. From germline, CDR1 is SEHNR and CDR2 FQNEAQ (reference sequence). The CDR3 is 14 amino acids. V lost 2 bases and J 9 bases, leaving 11 bases between the germline ends. What was amplified from RNA transcripts were TCR beta CDR3 regions. Researchers ran a first-round RT-PCR on the TCR CDR3 using the HTBI primer set. MiXCR, run by TCRdb on the multiplex PCR reads, gives a single entry per CDR3 protein. This repertoire shows approximately 560,000 distinct CDR3 sequences, just over 45% found once; its top ten account for approximately 8.2%.

This sequence originates from a woman under 30 with Graves' hyperthyroidism. The sequencing input was peripheral blood or thyroid tissue (not recorded which). The V gene is TRBV7-9, the J gene TRBJ1-6; tentative D call: TRBD1 (6 bases). Here the CDR3 DNA reads TGTGCCAGCAGCTTAAAACAGGGCCTTTCACCCCTCCACTTT. Protein: CASSLKQGLSPLHF.